Shown below are 15 T cell receptor beta chains from a single sample sequenced in a study of blood T cells in healthy people across ages. With a J-beta primer mix and a sample-barcoded 5' primer, a second PCR ran about 7 to 12 cycles. TCRdb used MiXCR to reprocess the 5' RACE reads, holding one entry per CDR3 protein. The sample lists roughly 650,000 distinct CDR3 sequences, 32% occurring once. Input material: blood. Source of these receptors: a woman of 80 years or more in good health.

With respect to this clonotype: Possible read error: a much larger clone is one base away. The J gene is TRBJ2-3, the V gene TRBV6-2 or TRBV6-3; D uncertain. The CDR3 consists of 16 residues. Trimming removed 0 bases from V and 2 bases from J, with 12 bases in between. Germline V gene lookup returns CDR1 MNHEY and CDR2 SVGEGT. As DNA, the CDR3 is TGTGCCAGCAGTTACTCTAAGTCCCTGGTCACAGATACGCAGTATTTT. Protein: CASSYSKSLVTDTQYF.

In this sample, this clonotype turned up a few times. Possible read error: a much larger clone is one base away. This chain connects TRBV7-2 to TRBJ2-1, with 9 nucleotides matching TRBD2. Germline assignment: CDR1 SGHTA and CDR2 FQGNSA. V trimming: 5 bases; J trimming: 12 bases; junction bases outside the gene matches: 11. This CDR3 is built from 14 residues. The CDR3, as DNA: TGTGCCAGCAGCGGTAGCGGGGGCCGCGTCCGGCAGTTCTTC. Translating it yields CASSGSGGRVRQFF.

Ten or more counts support this clonotype. The V and J genes are TRBV5-1 and TRBJ2-2; 8 positions agree with TRBD1. This CDR3 is 14 amino acids long. Germline assignment: CDR1 SGHRS and CDR2 YFSETQ. Germline trimming cut 7 bases from V and 1 base from J; bases unmatched to any gene: 3. The DNA of the CDR3 is TGCGCCAGCTTGGGGACAGGGAACACCGGGGAGCTGTTTTTT. As protein: CASLGTGNTGELFF.

This clonotype has at least ten counts. The V gene is TRBV27, the J gene TRBJ2-5; unclear D gene. The CDR3 sequence is 14 residues long. Trimming pared 1 base from V and 4 bases from J, leaving 10 bases between. Germline V gene lookup returns CDR1 MNHEY and CDR2 SMNVEV (reference sequence). The CDR3 DNA reads TGTGCCAGCAGTTTATTTAAGGCAGGAGAGACCCAGTACTTC. Its protein is CASSLFKAGETQYF.

As to this clonotype: Being one base from a much bigger clone, this may be a read error. The chain joins TRBV20-1 to TRBJ2-7, with 11 bases aligning to TRBD1. This CDR3 has 16 amino acids. Trimming cost V 1 base and J 4 bases; bases outside gene matches: 9. Germline V CDR1 and CDR2: DFQATT, SNEGSKA (reference sequence). This CDR3 reads CSARAVIRDRGYEQYF. The CDR3 DNA reads TGCAGTGCTAGAGCAGTCATAAGGGACAGGGGGTACGAGCAGTACTTC.

This clonotype occurred many times. The CDR3 loop is CASSRGEDYGYTF. The CDR3 DNA reads as TGTGCCAGCAGCCGGGGAGAGGACTATGGCTACACCTTC. V and J are TRBV6-5 and TRBJ1-2, with D uncertain. Trimming pared 6 bases from V and 3 bases from J, leaving 11 bases between. Germline values: CDR1 MNHEY, CDR2 SVGAGI. This CDR3 region has 13 residues.

This clonotype occurred many times. The CDR3 region has the DNA TGTGCCAGCAGCCTAGGGTCTTTAAACATTCAGTACTTC. This translates into CASSLGSLNIQYF. This chain connects TRBV7-3 to TRBJ2-4; D remains ambiguous. With 5 bases removed from V and 6 bases from J, the gap between germline ends came to 11 bases. Germline loops: CDR1 SGHTA, CDR2 FQGTGA. This CDR3 has 13 amino acids.

A word on this clonotype: Just one base apart from a much larger clone, this may be a read error. The chain joins TRBV28 to TRBJ2-1; D remains ambiguous. CDR3 length: 13 amino acids. Germline CDR1 MDHEN, CDR2 SYDVKM. The CDR3 DNA reads as TGTACCAGCAGTTTGTTAGGGCTCAATGAGCAGTTCTTC. Amino acid sequence: CTSSLLGLNEQFF.

Only a few counts were recorded for this clonotype. The CDR3 region is CATQGWGNYGYTF. Written as DNA, the CDR3 is TGTGCCACCCAGGGGTGGGGGAACTATGGCTACACCTTC. The gene calls are TRBV6-5 and TRBJ1-2; weak D call: TRBD1 (6 bases). V dropped 10 bases and J dropped 2 bases, with 14 bases sitting between them. Germline assignment: CDR1 MNHEY and CDR2 SVGAGI. The CDR3 extends over 13 amino acids.

This clonotype showed up many times. The chain carries TRBV24-1 and TRBJ2-5, with 7 bases lining up with TRBD1. The CDR3 runs to 15 residues. Trimming took 0 bases from V and 7 from J; bases not matched to a gene: 7. Germline-derived CDR1 and CDR2 are KGHDR and SFDVKD. The DNA for the CDR3 is TGTGCCACCAGTGATTTGCGACAGGGTCCGGGGACCCAGTACTTC. Translation gives CATSDLRQGPGTQYF.

This clonotype was observed many times. The chain links TRBV30 to TRBJ1-2; D remains ambiguous. The CDR3 runs 12 residues. V was shortened by 6 bases and J by 5 bases, with 13 bases between the two germline ends. CDR1 and CDR2 from the germline V gene are GTSNPN and SVGIG (reference sequence). The CDR3 loop reads CACDLRNYGYTF. The DNA of the CDR3 is TGTGCCTGCGATCTCAGAAATTATGGCTACACCTTC.

Concerning this clonotype: One end of the junction is discordant with germline, which a read error may explain. The V and J genes are TRBV5-1 and TRBJ2-7; TRBD1 matches 8 bases. CDR1 and CDR2 (germline): SGHRS, YFSETQ. CDR3 length: 14 amino acids. CDR3 nucleotide sequence: TGCGCCAGCGCTTCCGGGACAGGCTCCCACGAGCAGTACTTC. Protein product: CASASGTGSHEQYF.

This clonotype was seen ten or more times. V and J are TRBV6-1 and TRBJ2-3; 11 bases match TRBD2. V shed 0 bases, J shed 6 bases, and the junction held 8 bases outside the gene matches. The CDR3 length is 17 residues. Germline lookup yields CDR1 MNHNS and CDR2 SASEGT. This CDR3 is CASSEAPSGGYYDTQYF. CDR3 nucleotides: TGTGCCAGCAGTGAAGCGCCTAGCGGGGGGTATTACGATACGCAGTATTTT.

This clonotype was detected a few times. This could be a read error, since a much larger clone is one nucleotide away. J is TRBJ1-6 and V is TRBV5-1; D not resolved. The V gene's germline CDR1 is SGHRS and CDR2 YFSETQ. CDR3 length: 15 amino acids. The CDR3: CASRARSDGNSPPHF. CDR3 DNA sequence: TGCGCCAGCAGAGCAAGGTCCGATGGTAATTCACCCCCCCACTTT.

CDR3 in amino acids: CASSLRPNTGELFF. Written as DNA, the CDR3 is TGTGCCAGCAGCTTACGGCCTAACACCGGGGAGCTGTTTTTT. J is TRBJ2-2 and V is TRBV11-3, with D hard to call. This CDR3 spans 14 amino acids. Per germline, CDR1 SGHNT and CDR2 YENEEA. The V end was cut by 2 bases, the J end by 2 bases, with 6 bases between.